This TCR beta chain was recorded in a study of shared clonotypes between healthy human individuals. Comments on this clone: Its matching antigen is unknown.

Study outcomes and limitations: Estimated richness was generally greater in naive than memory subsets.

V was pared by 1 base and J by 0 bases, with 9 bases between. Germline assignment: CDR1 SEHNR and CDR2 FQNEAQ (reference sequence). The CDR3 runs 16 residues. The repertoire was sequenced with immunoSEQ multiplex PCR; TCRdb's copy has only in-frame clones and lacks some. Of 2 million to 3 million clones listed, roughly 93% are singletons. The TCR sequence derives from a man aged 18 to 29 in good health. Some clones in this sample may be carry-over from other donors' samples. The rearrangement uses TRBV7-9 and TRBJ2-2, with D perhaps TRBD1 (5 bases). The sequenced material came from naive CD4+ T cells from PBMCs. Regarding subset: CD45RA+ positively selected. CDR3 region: CASSLEAGTNTGELFF. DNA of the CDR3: TGTGCCAGCAGCTTAGAAGCAGGGACGAACACCGGGGAGCTGTTTTTT.